These 28 T cell receptor beta chains were sequenced from one sample in a study of spatial heterogeneity in lung cancer. Time point: sample taken at primary tumor resection. No antigen is known for these receptors. The study, taken as a whole, reports: Counts of expanded intratumoral alpha and beta TCRs tracked tumor mutation counts.

Each CDR3 protein gets one entry after TCRdb re-called the 5' RACE reads with MiXCR. In the table there are about 760 distinct CDR3 sequences, approximately 7% of which are singletons. Sequenced material: lung tumor tissue, taken at surgery. The receptor set was obtained from a male donor with early-stage non-small cell lung cancer.

This clonotype has only a few counts. Here the CDR3 reads CASSFGVRGGAFTDTQYF. CDR3 nucleotide sequence: TGTGCCAGCAGTTTTGGCGTTCGCGGGGGGGCCTTCACAGATACGCAGTATTTT. The J gene is TRBJ2-3, the V gene TRBV27; 9 nucleotides agree with TRBD2. CDR1 and CDR2 from the germline V gene are MNHEY and SMNVEV (reference sequence). Trimming took 3 bases from V and 2 from J; bases not matched to a gene: 12. The CDR3 length is 18 residues.

In its sample, this clonotype is medium-sized (0.01 to 0.1%). The chain combines TRBV29-1 with TRBJ2-3; D gene uncertain. The CDR3 has 12 residues. V lost 6 bases, J lost 5 bases, and 12 bases lay in between. Germline V gene lookup returns CDR1 SQVTM and CDR2 ANQGSEA. The CDR3, as DNA: TGCAGCGTCTACGTTGGGGTAGATACGCAGTATTTT. Translating it yields CSVYVGVDTQYF.

By share of the sample, this clonotype is large. This CDR3 reads CAWSGDTQETQYF. As DNA, the CDR3 is TGTGCCTGGAGTGGGGACACCCAAGAGACCCAGTACTTC. This rearrangement joins TRBV30 to TRBJ2-5, with a weak D call TRBD1 (6 bases). This CDR3 comprises 13 residues. In germline, CDR1 is GTSNPN, CDR2 SVGIG (reference sequence). The V and J ends lost 1 base and 1 base respectively, with 7 bases between them.

Within the sample, this clonotype is large. The chain employs TRBV6-4 and TRBJ2-6; 10 positions match TRBD1. After removal of 5 bases from V and 2 bases from J, the junction contained 3 bases not matched to a gene. The CDR3 is 16 residues long. Per the germline V gene, CDR1 is MRHNA and CDR2 is SNTAGT. CDR3 bases: TGTGCCAGCAGTCGGACAGGGGGAGCTGGGGCCAACGTCCTGACTTTC. It encodes CASSRTGGAGANVLTF.

This clonotype is judged medium-sized. V gene TRBV30 combines with J gene TRBJ2-2, with D unclear. The ends were cut back, 3 bases at V and 0 bases at J, with 11 bases in the middle. The V gene's germline CDR1 is GTSNPN and CDR2 SVGIG (reference sequence). The CDR3 is 15 amino acids. Written as DNA, the CDR3 is TGTGCCTGGAGCGCTTCCCGGACGAACACCGGGGAGCTGTTTTTT. This encodes CAWSASRTNTGELFF.

Within the sample, this clonotype is large. The V gene is TRBV18, the J gene TRBJ1-4; the D is unclear. The CDR3 loop spans 12 amino acids. The germline V and J ends were trimmed by 4 bases and 4 bases, with 4 bases remaining between them. The germline V gene has CDR1 KGHSH and CDR2 LQKENI. For the CDR3, the DNA is TGTGCCAGCTCACTACTTAATGAAAAACTGTTTTTT. Translated, it gives CASSLLNEKLFF. Variable domain in full (rest from reference TRBV18 and TRBJ1-4): NAGVMQNPRHLVRRRGQEARLRCSPMKGHSHVYWYRQLPEEGLKFMVYLQKENIIDESGMPKERFSAEFPKEGPSILRIQQVVRGDSAAYFCASSLLNEKLFFGSGTQLSVL.

This clonotype is deemed medium-sized (0.01 to 0.1%). The chain links TRBV4-1 to TRBJ2-1; 13 nucleotides match TRBD2. The junction had 14 bases not matched to a gene; V was cut back by 5 bases and J by 7 bases. This CDR3 comprises 18 residues. Per the germline V gene, CDR1 is MGHRA and CDR2 is YSYEKL. The DNA of the CDR3 is TGCGCCAGCAGCAGACTGACTAGCGGGGGGACCCACAGGAATGAGCAGTTCTTC. It specifies CASSRLTSGGTHRNEQFF.

By proportion, this clonotype is large. The chain combines TRBV7-3 with TRBJ1-1; a possible D gene is TRBD1 (5 bases). Trimming took off 3 bases at V and 1 base at J, with 9 bases between the two ends. This CDR3 has 14 residues. Germline V lookup: CDR1 SGHTA, CDR2 FQGTGA. CDR3 nucleotides: TGTGCCAGCAGCTTTGGGGGAAAGAACACTGAAGCTTTCTTT. This translates into CASSFGGKNTEAFF.

This clonotype is termed large (0.1 to 1%). The gene calls are TRBV11-2 and TRBJ1-5; no reliable D call. Trimming removed 2 bases from V and 0 bases from J, with 8 bases in between. Germline assignment: CDR1 SGHAT and CDR2 FQNNGV. The length of the CDR3 is 15 residues. CDR3 amino acids: CASSLSDYSNQPQHF. CDR3 bases: TGTGCCAGCAGCTTATCTGATTATAGCAATCAGCCCCAGCATTTT.

Concerning this clonotype: A read error may be the cause here, since a much bigger clone is one base away. V is TRBV6-2 or TRBV6-3 and J is TRBJ2-7, with 8 bases that match TRBD1. Germline V CDR1 and CDR2: MNHEY, SVGEGT. V lost 10 bases and J lost 2; bases outside the gene matches: 7. This CDR3 has 13 residues. The CDR3 DNA reads TGTGCCACCGAGACAGGGGAGACCTACGAGCAGTACTTC. This codes for CATETGETYEQYF.

By share, this clonotype counts as large. The rearrangement links TRBV7-2 to TRBJ1-5; maybe TRBD1 (6 bases). CDR3 length equals 13 residues. Germline CDR1 is SGHTA and CDR2 is FQGNSA. Trimming cost V 1 base and J 7 bases, with 8 bases left between them. In nucleotides, the CDR3 is TGTGCCAGCAGCTTAGAGGGGGTCCAGCCCCAGCATTTT. It encodes CASSLEGVQPQHF.

This clonotype is medium-sized in the sample. The CDR3 protein is CASRGGSVAGNTIYF. The CDR3 region has the DNA TGTGCCAGCAGGGGGGGAAGTGTGGCTGGAAACACCATATATTTT. V gene TRBV6-5 combines with J gene TRBJ1-3; a possible D gene is TRBD1 (5 bases). The germline V and J ends were trimmed by 6 bases and 2 bases, with 14 bases remaining between them. Germline loops: CDR1 MNHEY, CDR2 SVGAGI. The CDR3 spans 15 residues.

The chain carries TRBV20-1 and TRBJ2-5, with 8 bases identical to TRBD2. This CDR3 spans 14 amino acids. Per germline, CDR1 DFQATT and CDR2 SNEGSKA (reference sequence). The J segment lost 4 bases and the V segment lost 4 bases, leaving 8 bases of the junction unmatched. CDR3 bases: TGCAGTGCTATCTCCGGGGGGGCCGGAGAGACCCAGTACTTC. Translated, it gives CSAISGGAGETQYF.

This clonotype is labeled as large. The V and J genes are TRBV6-1 and TRBJ2-1, with 8 bases identical to TRBD2. Per the germline V gene, CDR1 is MNHNS and CDR2 is SASEGT. This CDR3 contains 13 residues. V lost 7 bases to trimming and J lost 9 bases; unmatched junction nucleotides: 8. For the CDR3, the DNA is TGTGCCAGCACCACCACACGGGGGGGTGAGCAGTTCTTC. Translated, it gives CASTTTRGGEQFF.

By its share, this clonotype is large. The gene calls are TRBV5-4 and TRBJ2-7; 8 nucleotides align to TRBD1. The CDR3 sequence is 14 residues long. Unmatched junction bases numbered 5, after V lost 1 base and J lost 5 bases. The germline V gene encodes CDR1 SGHNT and CDR2 YYREEE (reference sequence). The CDR3 nucleotides read TGTGCCAGCAGCTTGTCCTCGGACAGGGACGAGCAGTACTTC. Translation: CASSLSSDRDEQYF. Drawing the rest from reference TRBV5-4 and TRBJ2-7, the complete variable domain is ETGVTQSPTHLIKTRGQQVTLRCSSQSGHNTVSWYQQALGQGPQFIFQYYREEENGRGNFPPRFSGLQFPNYSSELNVNALELDDSALYLCASSLSSDRDEQYFGPGTRLTVT.

In this sample, this clonotype is large. V gene TRBV18 combines with J gene TRBJ2-5; maybe TRBD1 (6 bases). V was pared by 3 bases and J by 3 bases, with 8 bases between. Germline assignment: CDR1 KGHSH and CDR2 LQKENI. The CDR3 contains 13 residues. CDR3 DNA: TGTGCCAGCTCACCTCCAGGGGAAGAGACCCAGTACTTC. Its translation: CASSPPGEETQYF.

Relative to its sample, this clonotype is medium-sized (0.01 to 0.1%). V and J are TRBV6-5 and TRBJ1-2, with 7 bases that match TRBD1. This CDR3 spans 15 amino acids. CDR1 and CDR2 from the germline V gene are MNHEY and SVGAGI. V dropped 6 bases and J dropped 4; count of bases not matched to a gene: 11. The CDR3 spells CASSLSTGTVYGYTF. CDR3 in DNA: TGTGCCAGCAGCCTTAGTACCGGGACAGTCTATGGCTACACCTTC.

By share, this clonotype ranks as medium-sized. The chain carries TRBV7-2 and TRBJ1-5, with D hard to call. Germline values: CDR1 SGHTA, CDR2 FQGNSA. V lost 3 bases to trimming and J lost 1 base, with 13 bases between them. This CDR3 has 16 residues. This chain's CDR3 is CASSLHHQRSNQPQHF. For the CDR3, the DNA is TGTGCCAGCAGCTTGCACCACCAAAGGAGCAATCAGCCCCAGCATTTT.

By share, this clonotype counts as large. The chain couples TRBV7-8 to TRBJ2-1; maybe TRBD2 (6 bases). The length of the CDR3 is 18 residues. Germline V CDR1 and CDR2: SGHVS, FQNEAQ. Trimming took 1 base from V and 5 from J, leaving 21 bases between them. CDR3 in DNA: TGTGCCAGCAGCTTAGGAGGGCCGGGAGCGGTTTTCCACAATGAGCAGTTCTTC. The encoded protein is CASSLGGPGAVFHNEQFF.

Only one count was recorded for this clonotype. The V and J genes are TRBV19 and TRBJ2-2; the D gene is possibly TRBD1 (5 bases). The V gene lost 7 bases and the J gene lost 1 base, with 13 bases spanning the gap. Per the germline V gene, CDR1 is LNHDA and CDR2 is SQIVND (reference sequence). The CDR3 is 15 amino acids. The CDR3, as DNA: TGTGCCAGTACCCTTCTGGGGCTGAACACCGGGGAGCTGTTTTTT. Translating gives CASTLLGLNTGELFF. Together with reference TRBV19 and TRBJ2-2, the CDR3 gives the full variable domain: DGGITQSPKYLFRKEGQNVTLSCEQNLNHDAMYWYRQDPGQGLRLIYYSQIVNDFQKGDIAEGYSVSREKKESFPLTVTSAQKNPTAFYLCASTLLGLNTGELFFGEGSRLTVL.

By sample fraction, this clonotype is medium-sized. The rearrangement joins TRBV27 to TRBJ2-5, with 15 bases lining up with TRBD2. V lost 3 bases to trimming and J lost 4 bases; unmatched junction nucleotides: 3. The germline V gene has CDR1 MNHEY and CDR2 SMNVEV (reference sequence). The CDR3 is 16 amino acids. The CDR3, as DNA: TGTGCCAGCAGTTTCCGGACTAGCGGGGGGGCAGAGACCCAGTACTTC. Protein sequence: CASSFRTSGGAETQYF.

By share, this clonotype ranks as large. The chain joins TRBV28 to TRBJ1-3, with D hard to call. The CDR3 extends over 17 amino acids. Between the trimmed V and J ends, which lost 5 bases and 1 base, there was a span of 18 bases. Looked up from germline, CDR1 is MDHEN and CDR2 is SYDVKM. CDR3 DNA: TGTGCCAGCAGTCTTTCGACCAGGCTTGGGTCTGGAAACACCATATATTTT. Translating it yields CASSLSTRLGSGNTIYF.

By its share, this clonotype is medium-sized. This chain links TRBV6-2 or TRBV6-3 with TRBJ1-1; a weak D match, TRBD1 (6 bases). The length of the CDR3 is 19 residues. The germline CDR1 and CDR2 sequences are MNHEY and SVGEGT. Trimming removed 6 bases from V and 6 bases from J, with 32 bases in between. This chain's CDR3 is CASRSGGFARDTFRAEAFF. In DNA, the CDR3 is TGTGCCAGCAGATCAGGTGGATTCGCCCGGGACACCTTTAGGGCTGAAGCTTTCTTT.

By sample fraction, this clonotype is large. The genes are TRBV6-5 and TRBJ2-1; no firm D call. V was clipped by 6 bases and J by 6 bases, with 12 bases between them. Germline-derived CDR1 and CDR2 are MNHEY and SVGAGI. The CDR3 spans 13 residues. The CDR3 sequence is CASSPVGFNEQFF. Written as DNA, the CDR3 is TGTGCCAGCAGCCCCGTGGGGTTCAATGAGCAGTTCTTC.

By share, this clonotype ranks as medium-sized (0.01 to 0.1%). The genes are TRBV11-2 and TRBJ2-3; no clear D. With 3 bases removed from V and 6 bases from J, the gap between germline ends came to 4 bases. Looked up from germline, CDR1 is SGHAT and CDR2 is FQNNGV. The CDR3 runs 11 residues. DNA of the CDR3: TGTGCCAGCAGCTTGGGGGATACGCAGTATTTT. Protein sequence: CASSLGDTQYF.

This clonotype is labeled large (0.1 to 1%). This chain links TRBV27 with TRBJ1-2; 8 bases line up with TRBD1. The germline V gene has CDR1 MNHEY and CDR2 SMNVEV (reference sequence). The junction had 9 bases not matched to a gene; V was cut back by 4 bases and J by 8 bases. This CDR3 has 14 amino acids. This CDR3 reads CASSSGTGSKGYTF. The CDR3 DNA reads TGTGCCAGCAGTTCCGGGACAGGTTCGAAAGGCTACACCTTC.

This clonotype turned up a few times. J is TRBJ2-7 and V is TRBV5-5; no firm D call. From germline, CDR1 is SGHKS and CDR2 YYEKEE (reference sequence). The germline V and J ends were trimmed by 0 bases and 3 bases, with 1 base remaining between them. This CDR3 contains 11 residues. CDR3 in amino acids: CASSLGYEQYF. In DNA form, the CDR3 reads TGTGCCAGCAGCTTGGGCTACGAGCAGTACTTC.

Sample share makes this clonotype large. This chain joins TRBV5-1 and TRBJ2-7; 7 bases are a match to TRBD2. J was trimmed by 3 bases and V by 0 bases; bases with no gene match: 6. The CDR3 is made up of 15 amino acids. Germline V gene sequence: CDR1 SGHRS, CDR2 YFSETQ. The CDR3 region is CASSLDAGAFYEQYF. DNA for the CDR3: TGCGCCAGCAGCTTGGACGCGGGAGCGTTCTACGAGCAGTACTTC. The complete variable domain, with remaining parts taken from reference TRBV5-1 and TRBJ2-7, reads KAGVTQTPRYLIKTRGQQVTLSCSPISGHRSVSWYQQTPGQGLQFLFEYFSETQRNKGNFPGRFSGRQFSNSRSEMNVSTLELGDSALYLCASSLDAGAFYEQYFGPGTRLTVT.